A single sample is the source of the 16 T cell receptor beta chains below, sequenced in a study of lymphopenia after photon versus proton radiotherapy (dated by TCRdb to about 2019). To prepare the library, the immunoSEQ multiplex PCR assay was applied. The table was pulled from immuneACCESS by TCRdb, which kept in-frame rearrangements only. Such tables lose some clones; where checked, under half of the loss comes from unresolved V genes, and the rest has no known cause. A total of 20,000 to 25,000 clones appear in this sample, roughly 85% of them only once. The top ten hold 15% to 20% of the sample. The sequencing used peripheral blood, collected from a patient treated with photon-based radiotherapy. All receptors derive from a man aged 60 to 69 with pancreatic cancer.

J is TRBJ2-3 and V is TRBV6-1, with TRBD2 matching 10 bases. Trimming cost V 3 bases and J 3 bases; bases outside gene matches: 3. This CDR3 contains 15 residues. Germline values: CDR1 MNHNS, CDR2 SASEGT. CDR3 residues: CASSEGLAITDTQYF. CDR3 DNA: TGTGCCAGCAGTGAGGGACTAGCGATAACAGATACGCAGTATTTT.

V and J are TRBV2 and TRBJ1-1, with no clear D. V was trimmed by 4 bases and J by 8 bases, leaving 17 bases between them. The germline gives CDR1 SNHLY, CDR2 FYNNEI. The CDR3 has 14 residues. The CDR3 reads CASSGVKRTLEAFF. Here the CDR3 DNA reads TGTGCCAGCAGTGGGGTAAAAAGGACGTTAGAAGCTTTCTTT.

This chain links TRBV7-9 with TRBJ1-1, with a possible D match to TRBD1 (5 bases). This CDR3 has 14 amino acids. Trimming cost V 3 bases and J 4 bases, with 12 bases left between them. The germline gives CDR1 SEHNR, CDR2 FQNEAQ (reference sequence). DNA of the CDR3: TGTGCCAGCAGCTTCCGCAGGGTGACCACTGAAGCTTTCTTT. It is translated as CASSFRRVTTEAFF.

This rearrangement joins TRBV28 to TRBJ1-5; D not resolved. This CDR3 has 14 residues. Germline values: CDR1 MDHEN, CDR2 SYDVKM. V was clipped by 6 bases and J by 7 bases, with 16 bases between them. The CDR3 DNA reads TGTGCCAGCAGCCCAATCTGGAATCACCAGCCCCAGCATTTT. It specifies CASSPIWNHQPQHF.

The V call is TRBV4-2, the J call TRBJ1-3; TRBD1 aligns across 7 bases. Germline V CDR1 and CDR2: LGHNA, YNFKEQ. The CDR3 sequence is 14 residues long. V was pared by 5 bases and J by 4 bases, with 5 bases of the junction left unmatched. The CDR3 is CASSSGDSGNTIYF. The CDR3 nucleotides read TGTGCCAGCAGCTCCGGGGACAGCGGAAACACCATATATTTT.

In this sample, this clone turned up once. CDR3 sequence reads: CASDRGGALETQYF. DNA for the CDR3: TGTGCCAGCGATCGTGGGGGGGCTTTGGAGACCCAGTACTTC. The chain couples TRBV5-8 to TRBJ2-5; TRBD2 might be the D (7 bases). V lost 7 bases and J lost 5, with 18 bases in between. The CDR3 spans 14 residues. Germline V lookup: CDR1 SGHTS, CDR2 YDEGEE.

The chain has TRBV5-1 and TRBJ2-2; D unresolved. This CDR3 region has 15 residues. V was trimmed by 3 bases and J by 4 bases, leaving 13 bases between them. Per germline, CDR1 SGHRS and CDR2 YFSETQ. The CDR3 spells CASSYDTLVTGELFF. The CDR3 DNA reads TGCGCCAGCAGCTACGATACGTTAGTCACCGGGGAGCTGTTTTTT.

The chain joins TRBV9 to TRBJ2-3; D perhaps matches TRBD2 (6 bases). Germline V gene data show CDR1 as SGDLS and CDR2 as YYNGEE. CDR3 length: 16 amino acids. V dropped 0 bases and J dropped 3 bases, with 14 bases sitting between them. The DNA of the CDR3 is TGTGCCAGCAGCGTAGGGGGAGCGGGCTCTACAGATACGCAGTATTTT. The encoded protein is CASSVGGAGSTDTQYF.

In this sample, this clone turned up a few times. V and J are TRBV10-3 and TRBJ2-7, with 16 bases matching TRBD2. V shed 6 bases, J shed 6 bases, and the junction held 5 bases outside the gene matches. The CDR3 is 15 amino acids. CDR1 is ENHRY and CDR2 is SYGVKD in the germline V gene. CDR3 nucleotide sequence: TGTGCCATCAGCGGGACTAGCGGGGGGGCCCCCGAGCAGTACTTC. The encoded protein is CAISGTSGGAPEQYF.

This clone is a singleton in its sample. The CDR3 spells CSARTENQPQHF. The CDR3 DNA reads as TGCAGCGCAAGGACAGAAAATCAGCCCCAGCATTTT. The chain carries TRBV29-1 and TRBJ1-5; maybe TRBD1 (6 bases). This CDR3 comprises 12 residues. Trimming shortened V by 7 bases and J by 4 bases, and 11 bases separated the two germline ends. Germline V gene sequence: CDR1 SQVTM, CDR2 ANQGSEA.

The gene calls are TRBV6-6 and TRBJ1-1, with D hard to call. Trimming pared 5 bases from V and 10 bases from J, leaving 14 bases between. The CDR3 is 12 amino acids. Germline CDR1 reads MNHNY; CDR2 reads SVGAGI (reference sequence). This CDR3 reads CASSVPSGRAFF. In DNA form, the CDR3 reads TGTGCCAGCAGTGTCCCCAGTGGAAGAGCTTTCTTT.

The V call is TRBV5-1, the J call TRBJ2-2; TRBD1 agrees at 7 bases. The CDR3 runs to 16 residues. Germline V CDR1 and CDR2: SGHRS, YFSETQ. V trimming: 2 bases; J trimming: 4 bases; junction bases outside the gene matches: 8. In DNA, the CDR3 is TGCGCCAGCAGCTTTACAGGGGAGTTTGTCACCGGGGAGCTGTTTTTT. This gives the protein CASSFTGEFVTGELFF.

The V gene is TRBV4-1, the J gene TRBJ1-1; perhaps TRBD1 as D (6 bases). The V end lost 5 bases, the J end lost 6 bases, and 13 bases lay between the germline ends. The germline V gene has CDR1 MGHRA and CDR2 YSYEKL. This CDR3 has 13 amino acids. In DNA, the CDR3 is TGCGCCAGCAGCTCCCAGGGGAATGCTGAAGCTTTCTTT. It is translated as CASSSQGNAEAFF.

This clone was found once. The chain uses TRBV6-5 and TRBJ2-1; D call uncertain. There are 13 residues in the CDR3. The V end was cut by 0 bases, the J end by 7 bases, with 7 bases between. Germline CDR1 MNHEY, CDR2 SVGAGI. CDR3 amino acids: CASSYSHRNEQFF. The CDR3 region has the DNA TGTGCCAGCAGTTACTCCCACCGGAATGAGCAGTTCTTC.

In this sample, this clone turned up a few times. CDR3 sequence (DNA): TGTGCCAGCAGACAAGCCGGGACACACTCCTACGAGCAGTACTTC. Protein: CASRQAGTHSYEQYF. The V gene is TRBV5-5, the J gene TRBJ2-7, with D tentatively TRBD1 (6 bases). V was cut by 5 bases and J by 0 bases, with 15 bases left in between. The germline CDR1 and CDR2 sequences are SGHKS and YYEKEE (reference sequence). This CDR3 comprises 15 residues.

V gene TRBV27 combines with J gene TRBJ2-1; no firm D call. The germline V and J ends were trimmed by 5 bases and 0 bases, with 11 bases remaining between them. CDR1 and CDR2 from the germline V gene are MNHEY and SMNVEV (reference sequence). The CDR3 totals 15 residues. The DNA for the CDR3 is TGTGCCAGCAGTCCGACTGGAAGCTCCTACAATGAGCAGTTCTTC. Amino acids: CASSPTGSSYNEQFF.